A selection of T cell receptor beta chains follows, all from one sample in a study of blood T cell repertoires in COVID-19. Profiling relied on immunoSEQ multiplex PCR, and the TCRdb table lists in-frame clones only, not all of them. This sample has about 230,000 clones, with 83% found just once. Sequencing was done on a sample of peripheral blood. Every receptor here comes from a woman in her 30s with COVID-19, enrolled during active disease. The CDR3 runs from the conserved cysteine through the conserved F or W. The D gene is left open where the match is weak. Some rows have no size entry. The others give once, few or many, or a class for an expanded clone.

j_call v_call d_call clone_size cdr3_length cdr3_aa cdr3_nt
TRBJ1-4 TRBV9 - few 17 CASRPFRTLTTNEKLFF TGTGCCAGCAGGCCCTTCCGGACACTTACAACTAATGAAAAACTGTTTTTT
TRBJ2-7 TRBV7-2 - - 12 CASSPRTGSPYF TGTGCCAGCAGCCCCCGGACGGGGAGTCCGTACTTC
TRBJ1-3 TRBV10-3 TRBD1 - 15 CAISEPGGMEDTIYF TGTGCCATCAGTGAGCCAGGGGGAATGGAAGACACCATATATTTT
TRBJ2-7 TRBV4-1 TRBD1 - 16 CASSQEGQGADYEQYF TGCGCCAGCAGCCAAGAGGGACAGGGGGCCGACTACGAGCAGTACTTC
TRBJ1-4 TRBV19 - once 14 CASSKGATNEKLFF TGTGCCAGTAGCAAGGGAGCAACTAATGAAAAACTGTTTTTT
TRBJ2-1 TRBV19 TRBD2 few 15 CASSVSGGAGYEQFF TGTGCCAGTAGTGTCAGCGGGGGGGCCGGCTATGAGCAGTTCTTC
TRBJ1-4 TRBV28 TRBD1 once 15 CASSLFGTGGEKLFF TGTGCCAGCAGTTTATTCGGGACAGGGGGGGAAAAACTGTTTTTT
TRBJ1-1 TRBV5-1 - - 14 CASSLEGRDTEAFF TGCGCCAGCAGCTTGGAGGGGAGGGACACTGAAGCTTTCTTT
TRBJ2-2 TRBV5-4 - - 16 CASSLGQSSNTGELFF TGTGCCAGCAGCTTGGGTCAGTCCTCGAACACCGGGGAGCTGTTTTTT
TRBJ1-6 TRBV6-5 TRBD1 few 13 CASRGQGRTPLHF TGTGCCAGCAGGGGACAGGGTAGGACACCCCTCCACTTT
TRBJ1-1 TRBV6-5 TRBD1 once 14 CASSRDRGDTEAFF TGTGCCAGCAGTAGAGACAGGGGGGACACTGAAGCTTTCTTT
TRBJ2-5 TRBV6-2/TRBV6-3 TRBD1 - 14 CASSPNWGQGTQYF TGTGCCAGCAGCCCTAACTGGGGACAGGGAACCCAGTACTTC
TRBJ1-4 TRBV6-1 - once 15 CASSDQLGQMGKLFF TGTGCCAGCAGTGATCAACTCGGACAGATGGGGAAACTGTTTTTT
TRBJ1-1 TRBV6-2/TRBV6-3 - once 15 CASSAPGRNSIEAFF TGTGCCAGCAGTGCTCCGGGGAGGAACAGTATTGAAGCTTTCTTT
TRBJ1-4 TRBV30 TRBD1 - 13 CAWGGQGNEKLFF TGTGCCTGGGGGGGACAGGGTAATGAAAAACTGTTTTTT
TRBJ2-1 TRBV27 - - 14 CASSFDRPYNEQFF TGTGCCAGCAGTTTCGACAGACCCTACAATGAGCAGTTCTTC
TRBJ1-2 TRBV7-9 - few 15 CASSLAWNSSYGYTF TGTGCCAGCAGCTTAGCCTGGAACAGCTCCTATGGCTACACCTTC
TRBJ2-3 TRBV7-2 TRBD2 - 16 CASSLRAGGSGDTQYF TGTGCCAGCAGCTTACGGGCGGGGGGCAGCGGGGATACGCAGTATTTT